The 14 T cell receptor beta chains below were found in one sample sequenced in a study of cytomegalovirus exposure and HLA in healthy donors. PCR was performed using 60 Vbeta and 13 Jbeta primers. Profiled with immunoSEQ multiplex PCR; TCRdb holds only in-frame clones, not every one. The table lists nearly 200,000 clones, more than 75% of them singletons. Input material: PBMCs. The receptor source for this set is a woman between 50 and 59 years old in good health and CMV-seropositive.

The chain is built from TRBV14 and TRBJ2-5, with 10 bases matching TRBD1. There are 17 residues in the CDR3. Germline V gene data show CDR1 as SGHDN and CDR2 as FVKESK. Trimming cost V 4 bases and J 1 base; bases outside gene matches: 9. CDR3 bases: TGTGCCAGCAGCCGGACAGGGGGATCCCTTTCCCAAGAGACCCAGTACTTC. Translation: CASSRTGGSLSQETQYF.

The J gene is TRBJ2-5, the V gene TRBV10-3; a weak D match, TRBD1 (5 bases). Germline CDR1 reads ENHRY; CDR2 reads SYGVKD. The V gene lost 6 bases and the J gene lost 2 bases, with 16 bases spanning the gap. The CDR3 consists of 15 residues. This CDR3 is CAIRDNKGIQETQYF. The CDR3 nucleotides are TGTGCCATCAGGGATAACAAGGGGATACAAGAGACCCAGTACTTC.

This chain connects TRBV28 to TRBJ2-7; 7 bases match TRBD1. CDR3 size: 15 residues. Unmatched junction bases numbered 12, after V lost 8 bases and J lost 2 bases. Germline V gene data show CDR1 as MDHEN and CDR2 as SYDVKM. CDR3 sequence: CASSIGTALPYEQYF. The CDR3 nucleotides are TGTGCCAGCTCGATCGGGACAGCTTTGCCCTACGAGCAGTACTTC.

This rearrangement joins TRBV5-1 to TRBJ2-7; the D gene is possibly TRBD2 (5 bases). CDR3 size: 13 residues. Trimming shortened V by 4 bases and J by 5 bases, and 13 bases separated the two germline ends. CDR1 and CDR2 (germline): SGHRS, YFSETQ. In nucleotides, the CDR3 is TGCGCCAGCAGCCCGGTGTTGCGGGACGAGCAGTACTTC. It codes for CASSPVLRDEQYF.

V and J are TRBV2 and TRBJ1-1; 8 bases agree with TRBD1. The germline V gene has CDR1 SNHLY and CDR2 FYNNEI. The ends lost 3 bases at V and 6 bases at J; junction bases unmatched: 6. The CDR3 is 14 residues long. CDR3 nucleotide sequence: TGTGCCAGCAGTGAGGGGACAGGCAAGGCTGAAGCTTTCTTT. Its translation: CASSEGTGKAEAFF.

The chain is built from TRBV5-1 and TRBJ1-1; 7 nucleotides align to TRBD1. Per the germline V gene, CDR1 is SGHRS and CDR2 is YFSETQ. The trim removed 5 bases at V and 1 base at J, leaving 2 bases unmatched. This CDR3 has 13 amino acids. Written as DNA, the CDR3 is TGCGCCAGCAGGGGGACAGCGAACACTGAAGCTTTCTTT. Amino acid sequence: CASRGTANTEAFF.

This rearrangement joins TRBV7-9 to TRBJ2-7; 9 nucleotides line up with TRBD2. Losses at the gene ends were 2 bases for V and 3 bases for J; bases not matched to a gene: 17. The germline V gene has CDR1 SEHNR and CDR2 FQNEAQ (reference sequence). The CDR3 consists of 19 residues. CDR3 sequence: CASSLFRWSSGNMGYEQYF. DNA of the CDR3: TGTGCCAGCAGCTTATTCAGGTGGTCTAGCGGGAATATGGGCTACGAGCAGTACTTC.

The CDR3 bases are TGTGCCAGTAGTGCAGTCCTGGAGGGGTCGCACGGCTACACCTTC. Residues: CASSAVLEGSHGYTF. The chain is built from TRBV19 and TRBJ1-2; maybe TRBD1 (5 bases). Between the trimmed V and J ends, which lost 5 bases and 8 bases, there was a span of 21 bases. Germline V gene data show CDR1 as LNHDA and CDR2 as SQIVND (reference sequence). This CDR3 spans 15 amino acids.

This clone was picked up one time. This rearrangement joins TRBV7-9 to TRBJ2-7; 8 bases are a match to TRBD2. Germline assignment: CDR1 SEHNR and CDR2 FQNEAQ (reference sequence). The V gene end was trimmed by 2 bases and the J gene end by 7 bases; junction bases not matched to a gene: 7. The CDR3 totals 14 residues. CDR3 region: CASSLTGGIREQYF. The CDR3 nucleotides are TGTGCCAGCAGCTTAACGGGGGGGATCAGGGAGCAGTACTTC.

The rearrangement links TRBV28 to TRBJ1-1; TRBD1 aligns across 9 bases. The V gene's germline CDR1 is MDHEN and CDR2 SYDVKM. The CDR3 contains 17 residues. Unmatched junction bases numbered 8, after V lost 2 bases and J lost 1 base. DNA of the CDR3: TGTGCCAGCAGTTTACTGACAGGGGGGGGAGAGAACACTGAAGCTTTCTTT. The encoded protein is CASSLLTGGGENTEAFF.

The rearrangement links TRBV10-1 to TRBJ2-3, with unresolved D. V lost 4 bases, J lost 1 base, and 9 bases lay in between. Per the germline V gene, CDR1 is WNHNN and CDR2 is SYGVQD (reference sequence). The CDR3 spans 14 residues. This chain's CDR3 is CASSGGSGTDTQYF. The CDR3 nucleotides are TGCGCCAGCAGTGGCGGAAGCGGCACAGATACGCAGTATTTT.

The chain couples TRBV28 to TRBJ2-5, with a tentative D call TRBD2 (6 bases). The end of the DNA aligns better with TRBJ2-7, so the J call may be wrong. The germline V gene encodes CDR1 MDHEN and CDR2 SYDVKM. The CDR3 has 13 amino acids. The CDR3 protein is CASSMGGVHEQYF. CDR3 in DNA: TGTGCCAGCAGTATGGGCGGGGTCCACGAGCAGTACTTC.

V is TRBV30 and J is TRBJ1-4; D perhaps matches TRBD1 (6 bases). Trimming left V 7 bases short and J 4 bases short, with 10 bases between. The CDR3 runs 12 residues. Germline lookup yields CDR1 GTSNPN and CDR2 SVGIG (reference sequence). CDR3 in amino acids: CAYRVYNEKLFF. The CDR3 DNA reads TGTGCCTACAGGGTATATAATGAAAAACTGTTTTTT. Full variable domain (missing parts from reference TRBV30 and TRBJ1-4): SQTIHQWPATLVQPVGSPLSLECTVEGTSNPNLYWYRQAAGRGLQLLFYSVGIGQISSEVPQNLSASRPQDRQFILSSKKLLLSDSGFYLCAYRVYNEKLFFGSGTQLSVL.

The V gene is TRBV9, the J gene TRBJ2-5; 11 bases agree with TRBD2. Losses at the gene ends were 1 base for V and 0 bases for J; bases not matched to a gene: 5. The CDR3 extends over 17 amino acids. Germline-derived CDR1 and CDR2 are SGDLS and YYNGEE. CDR3 protein: CASSVSTSGGYQETQYF. DNA for the CDR3: TGTGCCAGCAGCGTATCAACTAGCGGGGGATACCAAGAGACCCAGTACTTC.